One and the same sample provided the 15 T cell receptor beta chains below, sequenced in a study of cytomegalovirus exposure and HLA in healthy donors. Primers for the PCR totalled 60 Vbeta and 13 Jbeta. Some clones are missing from TCRdb's copy, which holds only in-frame ones; the method was immunoSEQ multiplex PCR. This sample has 50,000 to 70,000 clones, with about 72% found just once. Sequenced: PBMCs. The receptors come from a girl aged 10 to 17 in good health and CMV-seropositive.

The chain recombines TRBV30 with TRBJ1-2, with a weak D call TRBD1 (6 bases). The CDR3 totals 13 residues. From germline, CDR1 is GTSNPN and CDR2 SVGIG (reference sequence). V was pared by 1 base and J by 2 bases, with 8 bases between. The CDR3 here is CAWSGRGNYGYTF. CDR3 nucleotide sequence: TGTGCCTGGAGTGGCAGGGGCAACTATGGCTACACCTTC.

V is TRBV11-3 and J is TRBJ2-1, with 16 bases fitting TRBD2. Germline loops: CDR1 SGHNT, CDR2 YENEEA. The CDR3 is 17 residues long. The V gene end was trimmed by 4 bases and the J gene end by 7 bases; junction bases not matched to a gene: 7. For the CDR3, the DNA is TGTGCCAGCAGCTCTTCGGGACTAGCGGGAGGGAGTAATGAGCAGTTCTTC. This sequence encodes CASSSSGLAGGSNEQFF. The full variable domain, rest sourced from reference TRBV11-3 and TRBJ2-1, is EAGVVQSPRYKIIEKKQPVAFWCNPISGHNTLYWYLQNLGQGPELLIRYENEEAVDDSQLPKDRFSAERLKGVDSTLKIQPAELGDSAVYLCASSSSGLAGGSNEQFFGPGTRLTVL.

This chain uses TRBV4-1 with TRBJ2-7, with TRBD2 as a possible D gene (6 bases). Trimming stripped 3 bases from V and 3 bases from J, with 24 bases between. The CDR3 contains 18 residues. Looked up from germline, CDR1 is MGHRA and CDR2 is YSYEKL. This CDR3 reads CASSHSGRRERKNYEQYF. CDR3 DNA sequence: TGCGCCAGCAGCCATTCGGGACGGCGGGAACGAAAGAACTACGAGCAGTACTTC.

V and J are TRBV6-5 and TRBJ2-1, with D perhaps matching TRBD2 (5 bases). There are 12 residues in the CDR3. Germline V gene data show CDR1 as MNHEY and CDR2 as SVGAGI. With 0 bases removed from V and 9 bases from J, the gap between germline ends came to 6 bases. The CDR3 sequence is CASSYSTSEQFF. For the CDR3, the DNA is TGTGCCAGCAGTTACTCTACTAGTGAGCAGTTCTTC.

This clone was found once. The chain uses TRBV28 and TRBJ1-4; 11 bases are shared with TRBD1. V shed 6 bases, J shed 8 bases, and the junction held 5 bases outside the gene matches. Germline V gene sequence: CDR1 MDHEN, CDR2 SYDVKM. The CDR3 spans 14 residues. The CDR3 loop reads CASSQWTGGEKLFF. The CDR3, as DNA: TGTGCCAGCAGCCAATGGACAGGGGGCGAAAAACTGTTTTTT.

The chain links TRBV6-6 to TRBJ2-7; 9 bases align to TRBD1. The length of the CDR3 is 14 residues. Trimming took 6 bases from V and 5 from J; bases not matched to a gene: 8. Germline V CDR1 and CDR2: MNHNY, SVGAGI (reference sequence). The CDR3 protein is CASRYPGQGDEQYF. The CDR3 DNA reads as TGTGCCAGCAGGTATCCGGGACAGGGAGACGAGCAGTACTTC.

There are a few counts of this clone. This CDR3 reads CASSYAAENTEAFF. CDR3 in DNA: TGTGCCAGCAGTTACGCGGCAGAGAACACTGAAGCTTTCTTT. The V gene is TRBV6-5, the J gene TRBJ1-1; D remains unclear. Germline CDR1 and CDR2: MNHEY and SVGAGI. V lost 2 bases and J 1 base, leaving 8 bases between the germline ends. The CDR3 consists of 14 residues.

The chain joins TRBV27 to TRBJ2-5; D may be TRBD1 (6 bases). The V gene's germline CDR1 is MNHEY and CDR2 SMNVEV (reference sequence). V shed 6 bases and J shed 1 base, with 15 bases lying between them. This CDR3 spans 15 amino acids. CDR3 protein: CASSHRTDLQETQYF. The CDR3 DNA reads TGTGCCAGCAGCCATCGGACAGATCTCCAAGAGACCCAGTACTTC.

This clone appeared once. The rearrangement links TRBV6-5 to TRBJ2-7, with a tentative D call TRBD2 (5 bases). The CDR3 contains 13 residues. Germline CDR1 reads MNHEY; CDR2 reads SVGAGI. Trimming shortened V by 0 bases and J by 2 bases, and 5 bases separated the two germline ends. The CDR3 sequence: CASSYSTTYEQYF. DNA of the CDR3: TGTGCCAGCAGTTACTCGACTACCTACGAGCAGTACTTC.

This clone was seen a handful of times. The CDR3 DNA is TGCAGCGTAGTACAGGGGGACGGGGAGCTGTTTTTT. This sequence encodes CSVVQGDGELFF. The chain links TRBV29-1 to TRBJ2-2; 8 positions agree with TRBD1. The CDR3 runs to 12 residues. V lost 6 bases to trimming and J lost 7 bases; unmatched junction nucleotides: 4. Germline V gene lookup returns CDR1 SQVTM and CDR2 ANQGSEA.

The chain couples TRBV10-2 to TRBJ2-7; 7 bases align to TRBD2. The V gene end was trimmed by 4 bases and the J gene end by 5 bases; junction bases not matched to a gene: 8. Germline CDR1 reads WSHSY; CDR2 reads SAAADI. The CDR3 runs to 14 residues. The CDR3 nucleotides read TGCGCCAGCAGTGCAACTAGCGAGGCCCACGAGCAGTACTTC. This encodes CASSATSEAHEQYF.

J is TRBJ2-3 and V is TRBV9, with D perhaps matching TRBD2 (6 bases). The CDR3 has 13 amino acids. V was shortened by 0 bases and J by 5 bases, with 7 bases between the two germline ends. In germline, CDR1 is SGDLS, CDR2 YYNGEE. CDR3 coding DNA: TGTGCCAGCAGCGTAGAGGGAGGAGATACGCAGTATTTT. This encodes CASSVEGGDTQYF.

This rearrangement joins TRBV29-1 to TRBJ1-3; possible D gene TRBD1, 6 bases. V was pared by 5 bases and J by 4 bases, with 15 bases between. CDR3 length: 14 residues. CDR1 is SQVTM, CDR2 ANQGSEA, per germline. The CDR3 nucleotides read TGCAGCGTTTTCACTCGAGGGGGAGGAAACACCATATATTTT. Translated: CSVFTRGGGNTIYF.

In DNA form, the CDR3 reads TGTGCCAGCTCAAAGGCGGGGAACTACAATGAGCAGTTCTTC. Translation: CASSKAGNYNEQFF. The rearrangement uses TRBV18 and TRBJ2-1; D might be TRBD2 (6 bases). V lost 5 bases and J lost 3, with 11 bases in between. There are 14 residues in the CDR3. CDR1 and CDR2 (germline): KGHSH, LQKENI.

The V and J genes are TRBV2 and TRBJ1-6; 9 bases map to TRBD1. Trimming at V came to 2 bases and at J to 7 bases, leaving 3 bases not matched to a gene. CDR1 and CDR2 from the germline V gene are SNHLY and FYNNEI. The CDR3 covers 15 residues. The CDR3 DNA follows: TGTGCCAGCAGTGAAAGGACAGGGGTGAATTCACCCCTCCACTTT. It translates to CASSERTGVNSPLHF. The whole variable domain, filled in from reference TRBV2 and TRBJ1-6, reads EPEVTQTPSHQVTQMGQEVILRCVPISNHLYFYWYRQILGQKVEFLVSFYNNEISEKSEIFDDQFSVERPDGSNFTLKIRSTKLEDSAMYFCASSERTGVNSPLHFGNGTRLTVT.